The clone carrying this T cell receptor beta chain was recorded many times. As yet, its antigen is unknown. This sample's time point: newly diagnosed GD, antithyroid drugs for less than 3 months. RNA from PBMCs was the source of the TCR library. In building TCR beta libraries, iRepertoire HTBI primers were used together with Arm-PCR of CDR3 regions. Each CDR3 protein is one row after TCRdb ran MiXCR on the multiplex PCR reads. The sample has roughly 380,000 distinct CDR3 sequences, roughly a sixth seen once. The data are from a study of regulatory T cells in long-lasting Graves disease. General study points: Thyroid tissue went unexamined; only peripheral blood was analyzed.

The CDR3 length is 15 residues. Germline V gives CDR1 DFQATT, CDR2 SNEGSKA (reference sequence). Trimming took 1 base from V and 3 from J; bases not matched to a gene: 3. The sample was also reused in another study, on T cells in Graves' hyperthyroidism and ophthalmopathy. That investigation notes: Diagnoses were made from clinical symptoms, serum measures (thyroxine and TRAb), thyroid ultrasound and orbital computed tomography. Most thyroid-expanded clonotypes above 0.001 were also found in blood.

This receptor was identified in a man aged 35 to 55 with Graves disease. The sample consisted of peripheral blood mononuclear cells (PBMCs), taken at new diagnosis, from a patient treated with antithyroid drugs. V and J are TRBV20-1 and TRBJ2-2, with 9 bases fitting TRBD1. This chain's CDR3 is CSARVGQGYTGELFF. In DNA form, the CDR3 reads TGCAGTGCTAGAGTGGGACAGGGATACACCGGGGAGCTGTTTTTT.